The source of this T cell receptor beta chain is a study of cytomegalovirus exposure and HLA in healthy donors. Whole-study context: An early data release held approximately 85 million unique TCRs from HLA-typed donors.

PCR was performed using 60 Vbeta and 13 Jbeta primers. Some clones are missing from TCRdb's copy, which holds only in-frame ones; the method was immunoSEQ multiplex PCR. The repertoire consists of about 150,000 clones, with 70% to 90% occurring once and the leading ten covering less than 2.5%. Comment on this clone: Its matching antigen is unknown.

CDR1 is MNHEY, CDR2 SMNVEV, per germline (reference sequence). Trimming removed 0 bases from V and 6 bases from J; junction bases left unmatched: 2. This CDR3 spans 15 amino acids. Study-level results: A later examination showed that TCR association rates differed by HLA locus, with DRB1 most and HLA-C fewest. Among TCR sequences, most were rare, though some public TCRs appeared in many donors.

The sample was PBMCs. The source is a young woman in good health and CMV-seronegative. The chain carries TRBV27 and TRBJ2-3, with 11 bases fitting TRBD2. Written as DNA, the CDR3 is TGTGCCAGCAGTTTATCCACTAGCGGGAGTGATACGCAGTATTTT. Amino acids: CASSLSTSGSDTQYF.